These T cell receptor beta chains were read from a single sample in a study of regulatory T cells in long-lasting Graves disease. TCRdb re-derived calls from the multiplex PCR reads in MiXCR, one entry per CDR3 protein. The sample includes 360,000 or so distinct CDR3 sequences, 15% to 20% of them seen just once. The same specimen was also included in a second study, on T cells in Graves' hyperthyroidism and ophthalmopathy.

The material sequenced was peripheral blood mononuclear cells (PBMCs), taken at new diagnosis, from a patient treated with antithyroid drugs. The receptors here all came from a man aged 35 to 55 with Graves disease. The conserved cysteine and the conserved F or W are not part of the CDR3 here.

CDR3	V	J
ASSYPGVTEQY	TRBV6-2/TRBV6-3	TRBJ2-7
SARGVRDDTEAF	TRBV20-1	TRBJ1-1
ASSDTGLGTDTQY	TRBV2	TRBJ2-3
ANTGGQEQF	TRBV2	TRBJ2-1
ASSFRFSETQY	TRBV7-3	TRBJ2-5
ASSLGQGLLNTEAF	TRBV5-1	TRBJ1-1
ASSLAGRGEETQY	TRBV5-1	TRBJ2-5
ASSPGGGSEQY	TRBV5-1	TRBJ2-7
ASSPLGRGKNIQY	TRBV6-1	TRBJ2-4
ASRKLSDTDTQY	TRBV7-2	TRBJ2-3
ASTKSGRDMTQY	TRBV6-1	TRBJ2-5
ASSYSPGAKGTAF	TRBV6-5	TRBJ1-1
ASSTNGARVSETQY	TRBV5-1	TRBJ2-5
ASSFERVDEQF	TRBV5-6	TRBJ2-1
SALVRGEQF	TRBV20-1	TRBJ2-1
ASSLSPSSSYNEQF	TRBV7-2	TRBJ2-1
ASSLRTGYGEQF	TRBV18	TRBJ2-1
AWSPQSGPYEQY	TRBV30	TRBJ2-7
TSSLLRQQETQY	TRBV5-5	TRBJ2-5
ASSEALRTPSYNEQF	TRBV2	TRBJ2-1
ASSLGGLAGLDTQY	TRBV12-3/TRBV12-4	TRBJ2-3
ASSQTGVGTGEQF	TRBV3-1	TRBJ2-1
ASSLITGVFRTEAF	TRBV13	TRBJ1-1
ASRPPGLTGELF	TRBV6-1	TRBJ2-2
ASSSTGGIEETQY	TRBV5-1	TRBJ2-5
SARDFSASSYNEQF	TRBV20-1	TRBJ2-1